A selection of T cell receptor beta chains follows, all from one sample in a study of CD8 T cells in ankylosing spondylitis. TCRdb recomputed calls from the 5' RACE reads with MiXCR, one row per CDR3 protein. The sample holds 150,000 to 200,000 distinct CDR3 sequences; about 16% are singletons and the top ten take approximately 7.8%. Material: blood, either unsorted or a sorted T cell fraction (not recorded which). These receptors were obtained from a male donor with ankylosing spondylitis or in good health (not recorded which). CDR3s include the opening cysteine and the closing phenylalanine or tryptophan. The D gene is left open where the match is weak. Clone size is stated in some rows and not others, as once, few, many or a class when expanded.

d_gene	abundance	v_gene	j_gene	CDR3nt	CDR3aa
-	-	TRBV11-2	TRBJ2-1	TGTGCCAGCAGCTTAGATCAGTGGGGGAGCTCCTACAATGAGCAGTTCTTC	CASSLDQWGSSYNEQFF
-	few	TRBV5-4	TRBJ2-4	TGTGCCAGCAGCTTGCCGGGAGATCTCAAAAACATTCAGTACTTC	CASSLPGDLKNIQYF
-	few	TRBV5-1	TRBJ2-5	TGCGCCAGCAGCTGGGCGGGACTTCAAGAGACCCAGTACTTC	CASSWAGLQETQYF
-	-	TRBV24-1	TRBJ2-5	TGTGCCACCAGTGAGGGACTCCAGGGGACCCAGTACTTC	CATSEGLQGTQYF
TRBD2	many	TRBV20-1	TRBJ2-7	TGCAGTGCCGCTGAAATGCGGGGGAGGGAGGAGCAGTACTTC	CSAAEMRGREEQYF
-	once	TRBV7-9	TRBJ2-1	TGTGCCAGCAGCTTAGGCCAAACCCACCTAGACAGTGAGCAGTTCTTC	CASSLGQTHLDSEQFF
-	-	TRBV18	TRBJ1-1	TGTGCCAGCTCACCCGGACAGTCGAACACTGAAGCTTTCTTT	CASSPGQSNTEAFF
TRBD2	few	TRBV28	TRBJ2-1	TGTGCCAGCAGTTTATCGGGACTAGCGGGAGTAAATGAGCAGTTCTTC	CASSLSGLAGVNEQFF
-	few	TRBV3-1	TRBJ1-1	TGTGCCAGCAGCCAGGGCGGTAGGCGTGAAGCTTTCTTT	CASSQGGRREAFF
-	many	TRBV28	TRBJ1-1	TGTGCCAGCAAGTCCCAGGGGAACACTGAAGCTTTCTTT	CASKSQGNTEAFF
-	-	TRBV5-4	TRBJ1-4	TGTGCCAGCAGCTTGGCATTAGGGCAGGGTGTTGGTGAAAAACTGTTTTTT	CASSLALGQGVGEKLFF
TRBD1	few	TRBV6-1	TRBJ2-1	TGTGCCAGCAGTGCCACAGGGGACCTAGTCCCCTACAATGAGCAGTTCTTC	CASSATGDLVPYNEQFF
TRBD2	-	TRBV9	TRBJ2-1	TGTGCCAGCAGCCCAAAGGGACTAGCGGGAATAGTGAAGTTCTTC	CASSPKGLAGIVKFF
-	-	TRBV24-1	TRBJ1-2	TGTGCCACCAGTGATTTCAGGGCTAACTATGGCTACACCTTC	CATSDFRANYGYTF
-	few	TRBV2	TRBJ2-3	TGTGCCTCCGACACGAACCCGGGAGATACGCAGTATTTT	CASDTNPGDTQYF
-	-	TRBV7-9	TRBJ2-7	TGTGCCAGCAGCTTACAGGACACCAACTTCTACGAGCAGTACTTC	CASSLQDTNFYEQYF
-	many	TRBV5-1	TRBJ2-5	TGCGCCAGCAGCTCTCCGGGTAGAGAACAAGAGACCCAGTACTTC	CASSSPGREQETQYF
TRBD2	-	TRBV20-1	TRBJ2-7	TGCAGTGCCACCCACGGGACTAGCGGATACGAGCAGTACTTC	CSATHGTSGYEQYF
TRBD1	-	TRBV19	TRBJ1-5	TGTGCCAGTAGTGCCGTCCCGGGACAGAAATATAGCAATCAGCCCCAGCATTTT	CASSAVPGQKYSNQPQHF
-	-	TRBV28	TRBJ1-5	TGTGCCAGCAGGGGGGGCTCCGGCAATCAGCCCCAGCATTTT	CASRGGSGNQPQHF
-	-	TRBV10-2	TRBJ2-7	TGCGCCAGCACCAACGGGTACGAGCAGTACTTC	CASTNGYEQYF
TRBD2	few	TRBV13	TRBJ2-1	TGTGCCAGCAGCTTCCTAGCGGTCGATGAGGGGTTCTTC	CASSFLAVDEGFF
-	-	TRBV24-1	TRBJ1-5	TGTGCCACCAGTGACAATCAGGGTTACGGTCAGCCCCAGCATTTT	CATSDNQGYGQPQHF
TRBD1	-	TRBV29-1	TRBJ2-7	TGCAGCGTTGTCCAGGGGGCGAAGGGCTCCTACGAGCAGTACTTC	CSVVQGAKGSYEQYF
-	many	TRBV5-1	TRBJ2-1	TGCGCCAGCAGCTTGGAGGAGAACAATGAGCAGTTCTTC	CASSLEENNEQFF
-	many	TRBV12-3/TRBV12-4	TRBJ2-7	TGTGCCAGCAGTTTGGCCGGTGAGCAGTACTTC	CASSLAGEQYF
-	-	TRBV28	TRBJ1-5	TGTGCCAGCAGTTTATACCGCCAGGGAGGGTGGCCCCAGCATTTT	CASSLYRQGGWPQHF
TRBD1	many	TRBV27	TRBJ1-4	TGTGCCAGCAGCCCCAGGGGGCGGGAAAGTGAAAAACTGTTTTTT	CASSPRGRESEKLFF
-	few	TRBV7-9	TRBJ2-3	TGTGCCAGCAGCCCCCGAATTAGCACAGATACGCAGTATTTT	CASSPRISTDTQYF
TRBD1	few	TRBV5-1	TRBJ1-1	TGCGCCAGCAGCCACTCGACAGGGCCCGCCAACACTGAAGCTTTCTTT	CASSHSTGPANTEAFF
-	-	TRBV7-8	TRBJ1-6	TGTGCCAGCAGCTTATCTATGGGTTCACCCCCCCACTTT	CASSLSMGSPPHF
-	-	TRBV29-1	TRBJ2-5	TGCAGCGGAGGGACCATGTCAGGGGAGACCCAGTACTTC	CSGGTMSGETQYF
-	few	TRBV23-1	TRBJ2-1	TGCGCCAGCAGTCAAGGAAGGGGCCATGAGCAGTTCTTC	CASSQGRGHEQFF
TRBD1	-	TRBV28	TRBJ1-5	TGTGCCAGCAGTCCCCGACAGGGCCTTCAGCCCCAGCATTTT	CASSPRQGLQPQHF
-	-	TRBV20-1	TRBJ1-5	TGCAGTGCTAGCTCAGGAGGGGGGAATCAGCCCCAGCATTTT	CSASSGGGNQPQHF
-	-	TRBV21-1	TRBJ1-5	TGTGCCAGCAGCGGGGCCACCGATCAGCCCCAGCATTTT	CASSGATDQPQHF
-	many	TRBV5-6	TRBJ2-1	TGTGCCAGCAGCCAAAGTTGGGGTAACAATGAGCAGTTCTTC	CASSQSWGNNEQFF